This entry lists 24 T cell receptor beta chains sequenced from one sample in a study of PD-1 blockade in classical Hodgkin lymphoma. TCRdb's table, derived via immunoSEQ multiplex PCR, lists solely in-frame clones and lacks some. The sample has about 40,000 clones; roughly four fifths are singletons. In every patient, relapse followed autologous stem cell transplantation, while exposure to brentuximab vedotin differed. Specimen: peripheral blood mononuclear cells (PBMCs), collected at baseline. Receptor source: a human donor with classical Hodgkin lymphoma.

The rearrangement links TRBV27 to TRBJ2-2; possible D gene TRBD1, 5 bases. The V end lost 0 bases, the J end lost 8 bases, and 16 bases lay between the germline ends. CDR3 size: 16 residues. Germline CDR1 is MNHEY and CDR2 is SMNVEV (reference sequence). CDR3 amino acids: CASSLSPAGLGGELFF. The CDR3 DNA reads TGTGCCAGCAGTTTATCCCCGGCAGGGCTCGGGGGGGAGCTGTTTTTT.

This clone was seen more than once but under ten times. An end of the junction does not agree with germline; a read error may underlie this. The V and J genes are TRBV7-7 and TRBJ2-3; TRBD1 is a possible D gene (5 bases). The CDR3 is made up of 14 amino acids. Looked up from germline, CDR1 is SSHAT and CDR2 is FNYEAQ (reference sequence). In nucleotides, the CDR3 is TGTGCTAGCAGCTTAGGGGTCAGGCCAGATACGCAGTATTTT. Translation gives CASSLGVRPDTQYF.

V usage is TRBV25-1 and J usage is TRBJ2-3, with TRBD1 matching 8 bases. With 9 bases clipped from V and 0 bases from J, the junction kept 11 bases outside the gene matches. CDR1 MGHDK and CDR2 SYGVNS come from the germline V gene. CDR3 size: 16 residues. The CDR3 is CARNYGQGGSTDTQYF. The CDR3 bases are TGTGCCAGAAACTATGGACAGGGAGGTAGCACAGATACGCAGTATTTT.

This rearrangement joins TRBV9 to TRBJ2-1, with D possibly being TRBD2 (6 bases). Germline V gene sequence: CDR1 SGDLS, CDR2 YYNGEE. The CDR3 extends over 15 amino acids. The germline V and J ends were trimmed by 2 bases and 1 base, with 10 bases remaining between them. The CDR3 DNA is TGTGCCAGCAGCGTCATAGGGACTTCCTACAATGAGCAGTTCTTC. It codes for CASSVIGTSYNEQFF. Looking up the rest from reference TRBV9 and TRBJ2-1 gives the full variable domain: DSGVTQTPKHLITATGQRVTLRCSPRSGDLSVYWYQQSLDQGLQFLIQYYNGEERAKGNILERFSAQQFPDLHSELNLSSLELGDSALYFCASSVIGTSYNEQFFGPGTRLTVL.

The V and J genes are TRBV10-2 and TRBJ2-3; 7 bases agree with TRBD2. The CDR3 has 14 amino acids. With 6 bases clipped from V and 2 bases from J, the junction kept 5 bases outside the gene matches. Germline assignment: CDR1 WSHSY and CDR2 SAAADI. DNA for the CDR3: TGCGCCAGCAGCCAACTAGCGTACACAGATACGCAGTATTTT. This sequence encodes CASSQLAYTDTQYF.

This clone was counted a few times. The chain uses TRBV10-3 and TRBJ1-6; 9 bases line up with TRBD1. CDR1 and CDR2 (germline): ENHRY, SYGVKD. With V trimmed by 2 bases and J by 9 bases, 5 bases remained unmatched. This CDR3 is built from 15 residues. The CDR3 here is CAISEAGQGSSPLHF. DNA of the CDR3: TGTGCCATCAGTGAGGCCGGACAGGGGAGTTCACCCCTCCACTTT.

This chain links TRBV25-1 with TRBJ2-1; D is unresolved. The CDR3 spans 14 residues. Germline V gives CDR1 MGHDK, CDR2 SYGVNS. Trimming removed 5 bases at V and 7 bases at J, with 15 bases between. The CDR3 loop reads CASSRRVTLNEQFF. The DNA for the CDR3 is TGTGCCAGCAGTCGAAGGGTAACACTGAATGAGCAGTTCTTC.

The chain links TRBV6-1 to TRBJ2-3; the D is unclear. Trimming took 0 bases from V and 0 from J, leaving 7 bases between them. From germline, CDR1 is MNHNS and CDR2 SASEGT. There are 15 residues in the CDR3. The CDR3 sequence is CASSEARASTDTQYF. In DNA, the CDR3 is TGTGCCAGCAGTGAAGCGAGAGCTAGCACAGATACGCAGTATTTT.

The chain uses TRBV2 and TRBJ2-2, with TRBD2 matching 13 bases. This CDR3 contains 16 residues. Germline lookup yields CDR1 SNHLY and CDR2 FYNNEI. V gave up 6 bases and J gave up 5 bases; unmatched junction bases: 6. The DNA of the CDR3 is TGTGCCAGCAGGGCCGGACTAGCGGGAGAGACCGGGGAGCTGTTTTTT. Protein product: CASRAGLAGETGELFF. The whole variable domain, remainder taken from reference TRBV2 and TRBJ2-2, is EPEVTQTPSHQVTQMGQEVILRCVPISNHLYFYWYRQILGQKVEFLVSFYNNEISEKSEIFDDQFSVERPDGSNFTLKIRSTKLEDSAMYFCASRAGLAGETGELFFGEGSRLTVL.

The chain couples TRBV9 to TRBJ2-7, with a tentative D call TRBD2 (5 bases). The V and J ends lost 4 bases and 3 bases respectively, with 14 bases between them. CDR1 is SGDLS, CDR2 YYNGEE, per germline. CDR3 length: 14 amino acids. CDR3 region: CASSPEERRYEQYF. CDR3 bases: TGTGCCAGCAGCCCAGAGGAGCGGCGCTACGAGCAGTACTTC.

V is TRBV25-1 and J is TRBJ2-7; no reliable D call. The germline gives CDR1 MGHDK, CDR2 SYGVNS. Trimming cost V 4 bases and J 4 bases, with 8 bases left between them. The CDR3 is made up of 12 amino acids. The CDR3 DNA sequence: TGTGCCAGCAGTGTCGTTCCGTACGAGCAGTACTTC. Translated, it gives CASSVVPYEQYF.

The CDR3 DNA is TGTGCCAGCAGTGAGGGACAGGGGCGTGAAAAACTGTTTTTT. It codes for CASSEGQGREKLFF. The rearrangement uses TRBV25-1 and TRBJ1-4; 10 nucleotides align to TRBD1. The CDR3 is 14 residues long. The V segment lost 3 bases and the J segment 7 bases; nucleotides outside the gene matches: 2. Germline V gene sequence: CDR1 MGHDK, CDR2 SYGVNS.

The CDR3 DNA reads as TGCAGCGTTTTTCGGGGGGCTGCACAGATGAACACTGAAGCTTTCTTT. This codes for CSVFRGAAQMNTEAFF. The chain employs TRBV29-1 and TRBJ1-1, with D possibly matching TRBD1 (6 bases). Germline values: CDR1 SQVTM, CDR2 ANQGSEA. CDR3 length equals 16 residues. V shed 5 bases and J shed 0 bases, with 19 bases lying between them. Supplemented by reference TRBV29-1 and TRBJ1-1, the full variable domain reads SAVISQKPSRDICQRGTSLTIQCQVDSQVTMMFWYRQQPGQSLTLIATANQGSEATYESGFVIDKFPISRPNLTFSTLTVSNMSPEDSSIYLCSVFRGAAQMNTEAFFGQGTRLTVV.

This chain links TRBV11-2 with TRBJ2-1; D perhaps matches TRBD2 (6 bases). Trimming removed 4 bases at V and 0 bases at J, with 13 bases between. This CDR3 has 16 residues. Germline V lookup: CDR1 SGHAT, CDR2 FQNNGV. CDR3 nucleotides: TGTGCCAGCAGCTCATTGGGGGGAGCCTCCTACAATGAGCAGTTCTTC. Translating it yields CASSSLGGASYNEQFF.

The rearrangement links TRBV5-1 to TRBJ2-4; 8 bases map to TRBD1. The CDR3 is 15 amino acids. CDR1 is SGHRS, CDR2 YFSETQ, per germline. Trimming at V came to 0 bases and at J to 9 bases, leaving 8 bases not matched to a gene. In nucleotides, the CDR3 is TGCGCCAGCAGCTTGGTGGACAGGGACACCCCCATTCAGTACTTC. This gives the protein CASSLVDRDTPIQYF.

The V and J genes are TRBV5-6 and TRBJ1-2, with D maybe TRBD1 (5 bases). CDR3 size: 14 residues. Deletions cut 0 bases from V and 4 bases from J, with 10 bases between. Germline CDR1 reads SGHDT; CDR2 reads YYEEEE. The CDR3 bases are TGTGCCAGCAGCTTGGCGCAGGGCTCCTATGGCTACACCTTC. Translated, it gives CASSLAQGSYGYTF.

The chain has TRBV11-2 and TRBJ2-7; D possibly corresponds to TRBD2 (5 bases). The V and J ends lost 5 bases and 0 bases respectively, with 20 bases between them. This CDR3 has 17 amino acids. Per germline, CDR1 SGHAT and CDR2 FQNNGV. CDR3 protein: CASSLIFGRGSSYEQYF. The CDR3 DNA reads TGTGCCAGCAGCCTAATTTTTGGACGGGGAAGCTCCTACGAGCAGTACTTC. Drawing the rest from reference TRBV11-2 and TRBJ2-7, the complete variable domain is EAGVAQSPRYKIIEKRQSVAFWCNPISGHATLYWYQQILGQGPKLLIQFQNNGVVDDSQLPKDRFSAERLKGVDSTLKIQPAKLEDSAVYLCASSLIFGRGSSYEQYFGPGTRLTVT.

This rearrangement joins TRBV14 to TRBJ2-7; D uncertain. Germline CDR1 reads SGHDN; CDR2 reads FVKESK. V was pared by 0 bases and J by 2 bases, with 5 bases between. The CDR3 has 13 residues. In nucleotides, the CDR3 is TGTGCCAGCAGCCAAGACAGGACCTACGAGCAGTACTTC. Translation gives CASSQDRTYEQYF.

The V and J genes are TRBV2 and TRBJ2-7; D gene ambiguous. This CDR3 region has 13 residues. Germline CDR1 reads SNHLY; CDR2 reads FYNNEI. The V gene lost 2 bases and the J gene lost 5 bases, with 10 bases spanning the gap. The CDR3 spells CASSESVTDEQYF. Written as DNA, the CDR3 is TGTGCCAGCAGTGAATCCGTGACTGACGAGCAGTACTTC.

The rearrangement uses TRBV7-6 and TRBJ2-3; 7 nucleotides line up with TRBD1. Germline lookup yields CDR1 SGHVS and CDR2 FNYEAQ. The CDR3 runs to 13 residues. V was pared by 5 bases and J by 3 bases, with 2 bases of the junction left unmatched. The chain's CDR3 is CASSTQGTDTQYF. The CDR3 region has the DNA TGTGCCAGCAGCACACAGGGGACAGATACGCAGTATTTT.

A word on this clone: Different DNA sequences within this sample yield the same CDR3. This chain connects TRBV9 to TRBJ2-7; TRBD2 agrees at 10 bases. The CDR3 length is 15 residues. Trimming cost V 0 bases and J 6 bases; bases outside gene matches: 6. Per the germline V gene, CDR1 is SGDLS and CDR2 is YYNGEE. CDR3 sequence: CASSVGLAGVAEQYF. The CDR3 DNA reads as TGTGCCAGCAGCGTAGGGCTAGCGGGAGTGGCCGAGCAGTACTTC.

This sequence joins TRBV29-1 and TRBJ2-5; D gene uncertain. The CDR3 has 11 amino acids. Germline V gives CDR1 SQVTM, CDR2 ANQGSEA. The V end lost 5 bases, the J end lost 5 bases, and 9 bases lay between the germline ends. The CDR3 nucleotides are TGCAGCGTTTCACTCTCCGAGACCCAGTACTTC. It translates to CSVSLSETQYF.

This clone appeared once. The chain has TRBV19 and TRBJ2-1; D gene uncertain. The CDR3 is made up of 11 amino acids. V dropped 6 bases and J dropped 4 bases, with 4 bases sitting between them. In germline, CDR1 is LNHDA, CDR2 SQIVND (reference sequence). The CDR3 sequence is CASRSYNEQFF. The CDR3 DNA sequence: TGTGCCAGTAGAAGTTACAATGAGCAGTTCTTC.

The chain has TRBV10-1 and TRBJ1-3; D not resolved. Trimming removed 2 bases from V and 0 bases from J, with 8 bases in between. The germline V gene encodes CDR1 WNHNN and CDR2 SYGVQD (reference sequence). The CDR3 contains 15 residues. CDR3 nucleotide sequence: TGCGCCAGCAGTGAGCCGGGTTACTCTGGAAACACCATATATTTT. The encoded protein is CASSEPGYSGNTIYF.